The subject of this entry is one T cell receptor (beta chain). The data originate from a study of blood T cell repertoires in COVID-19. About the research overall: Some COVID-19 samples were acute and others convalescent; all came from the United States, Italy and Spain.

Sequencing was performed with immunoSEQ multiplex PCR; in TCRdb, only in-frame clones are kept and a portion is missing. The profile shows over 250,000 clones, approximately 89% of them singletons. This TCR derives from a woman aged 30 to 39 with COVID-19, enrolled during active disease. Sequencing used peripheral blood.

The CDR3 DNA sequence: TGTGCCAGCAGAGCACAGGGCCAGCCCCAGCATTTT. Protein sequence: CASRAQGQPQHF. The chain carries TRBV2 and TRBJ1-5; TRBD1 might be the D (6 bases). From germline, CDR1 is SNHLY and CDR2 FYNNEI. The CDR3 has 12 residues. V was shortened by 6 bases and J by 7 bases, with 10 bases between the two germline ends.